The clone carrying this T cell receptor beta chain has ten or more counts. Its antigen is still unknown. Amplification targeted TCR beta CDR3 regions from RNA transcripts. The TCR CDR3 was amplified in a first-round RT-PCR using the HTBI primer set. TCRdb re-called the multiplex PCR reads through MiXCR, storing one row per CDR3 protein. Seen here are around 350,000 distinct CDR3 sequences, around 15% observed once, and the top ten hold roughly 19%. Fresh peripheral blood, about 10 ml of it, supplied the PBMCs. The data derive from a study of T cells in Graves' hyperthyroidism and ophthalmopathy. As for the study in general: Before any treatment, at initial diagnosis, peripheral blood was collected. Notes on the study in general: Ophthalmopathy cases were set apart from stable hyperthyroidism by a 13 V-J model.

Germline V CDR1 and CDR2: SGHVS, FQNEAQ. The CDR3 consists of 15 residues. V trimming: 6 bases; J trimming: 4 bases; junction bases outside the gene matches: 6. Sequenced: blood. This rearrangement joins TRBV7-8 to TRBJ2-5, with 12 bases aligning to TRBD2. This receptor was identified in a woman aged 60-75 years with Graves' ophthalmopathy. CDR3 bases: TGTGCCAGCAGTCAAAGGACTAGCGGGATAGAGACCCAGTACTTC. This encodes CASSQRTSGIETQYF. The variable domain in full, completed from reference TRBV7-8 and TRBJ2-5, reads GAGVSQSPRYKVAKRGQDVALRCDPISGHVSLFWYQQALGQGPEFLTYFQNEAQLDKSGLPSDRFFAERPEGSVSTLKIQRTQQEDSAVYLCASSQRTSGIETQYFGPGTRLLVL.